This T cell receptor (beta chain) is from a study of T-cell reconstitution after alpha-beta-depleted transplantation in children. General observations from the study: There were some patients whose high TCRbeta diversity at day 60 came from surviving recipient T cells and thymic progenitors. It was newly produced T cells that mostly accounted for T-cell counts and diversity one year after transplant.

Comments on this clonotype: The antigen is unknown.

Unique molecular identifiers were built into the TCRbeta library. MiXCR, run by TCRdb on the PCR reads, gives a single entry per CDR3 protein. Found here are hundreds of thousands of distinct CDR3 sequences, around 10% of them singletons; the top ten hold around 22%. This receptor was obtained from a male patient aged 2-10 years who had a stem cell transplant for chronic granulomatous disease, so the T cells may come from the graft donor. Sequencing used peripheral blood, obtained 180 days after TCRalphabeta/CD19-depleted stem cell transplant.

CDR3: CAWSATAGGKIYEQYF. The CDR3, as DNA: TGTGCCTGGAGTGCGACCGCGGGGGGCAAGATCTACGAGCAGTACTTC. The genes are TRBV30 and TRBJ2-7; 8 bases map to TRBD2. After removal of 1 base from V and 3 bases from J, the junction contained 11 bases not matched to a gene. The CDR3 is 16 residues long. In germline, CDR1 is GTSNPN, CDR2 SVGIG (reference sequence).